This T cell receptor (beta chain) appears in the sequencing data of a study of response to subunit inactivated influenza vaccine. TCRdb fed the RT-PCR reads into MiXCR, producing one record per CDR3 protein. The sample lists roughly 290,000 distinct CDR3 sequences, 21% occurring once. Looked up from germline, CDR1 is KGHSH and CDR2 is LQKENI. This CDR3 region has 16 residues. V was shortened by 4 bases and J by 1 base, with 16 bases between the two germline ends. This clonotype was counted only a few times. The target antigen is unknown. Findings of the study overall: The authors suggested that every seasonal influenza vaccination recruits few new T cells.

V usage is TRBV18 and J usage is TRBJ1-1; D possibly corresponds to TRBD1 (5 bases). The specimen was PBMCs from blood, collected roughly 20 months after vaccination. The clonotype comes from a man aged 50 to 69 who received an inactivated influenza vaccine. In DNA, the CDR3 is TGTGCCAGCTCACTCCGGGGCGTCCCGGGGAACACTGAAGCTTTCTTT. As protein: CASSLRGVPGNTEAFF. Drawing the rest from reference TRBV18 and TRBJ1-1, the complete variable domain is NAGVMQNPRHLVRRRGQEARLRCSPMKGHSHVYWYRQLPEEGLKFMVYLQKENIIDESGMPKERFSAEFPKEGPSILRIQQVVRGDSAAYFCASSLRGVPGNTEAFFGQGTRLTVV.